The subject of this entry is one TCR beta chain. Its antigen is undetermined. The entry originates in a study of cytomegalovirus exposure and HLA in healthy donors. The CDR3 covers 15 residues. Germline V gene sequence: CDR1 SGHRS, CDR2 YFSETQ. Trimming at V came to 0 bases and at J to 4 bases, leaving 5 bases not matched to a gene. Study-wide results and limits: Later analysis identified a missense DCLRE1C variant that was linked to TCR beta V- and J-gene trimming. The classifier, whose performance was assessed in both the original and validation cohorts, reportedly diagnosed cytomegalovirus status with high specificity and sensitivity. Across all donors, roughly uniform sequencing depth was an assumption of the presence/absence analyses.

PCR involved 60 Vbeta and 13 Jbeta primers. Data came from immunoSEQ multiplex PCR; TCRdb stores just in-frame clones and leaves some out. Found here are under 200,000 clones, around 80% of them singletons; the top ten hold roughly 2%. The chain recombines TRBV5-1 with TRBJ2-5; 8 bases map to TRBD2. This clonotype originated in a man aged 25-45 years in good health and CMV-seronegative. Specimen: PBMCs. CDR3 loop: CASSLAGGDGETQYF. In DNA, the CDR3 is TGCGCCAGCAGCTTGGCCGGGGGGGACGGAGAGACCCAGTACTTC. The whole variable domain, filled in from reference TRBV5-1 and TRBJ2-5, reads KAGVTQTPRYLIKTRGQQVTLSCSPISGHRSVSWYQQTPGQGLQFLFEYFSETQRNKGNFPGRFSGRQFSNSRSEMNVSTLELGDSALYLCASSLAGGDGETQYFGPGTRLLVL.